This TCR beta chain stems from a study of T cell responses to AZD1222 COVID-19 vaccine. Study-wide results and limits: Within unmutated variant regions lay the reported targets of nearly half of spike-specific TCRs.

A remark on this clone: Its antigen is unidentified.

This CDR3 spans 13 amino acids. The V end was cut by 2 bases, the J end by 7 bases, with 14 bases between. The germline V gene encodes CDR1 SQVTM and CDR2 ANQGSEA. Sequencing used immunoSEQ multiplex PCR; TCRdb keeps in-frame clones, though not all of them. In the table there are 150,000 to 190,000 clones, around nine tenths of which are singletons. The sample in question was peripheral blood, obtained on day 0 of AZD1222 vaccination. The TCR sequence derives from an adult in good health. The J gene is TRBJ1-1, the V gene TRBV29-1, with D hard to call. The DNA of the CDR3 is TGCAGCGTTGAATTTGTGGGAATCCTTGAAGCTTTCTTT. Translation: CSVEFVGILEAFF.